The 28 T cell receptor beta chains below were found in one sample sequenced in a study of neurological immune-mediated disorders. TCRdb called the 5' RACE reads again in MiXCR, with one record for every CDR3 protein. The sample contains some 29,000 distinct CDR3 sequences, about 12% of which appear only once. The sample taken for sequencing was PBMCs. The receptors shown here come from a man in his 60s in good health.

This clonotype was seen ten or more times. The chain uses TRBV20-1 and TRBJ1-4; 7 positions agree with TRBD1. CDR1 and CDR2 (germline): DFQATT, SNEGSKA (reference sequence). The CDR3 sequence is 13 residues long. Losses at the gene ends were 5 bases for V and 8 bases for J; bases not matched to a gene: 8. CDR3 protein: CSASRGRGEKLFF. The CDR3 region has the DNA TGCAGTGCTTCTAGGGGGCGCGGCGAAAAACTGTTTTTT.

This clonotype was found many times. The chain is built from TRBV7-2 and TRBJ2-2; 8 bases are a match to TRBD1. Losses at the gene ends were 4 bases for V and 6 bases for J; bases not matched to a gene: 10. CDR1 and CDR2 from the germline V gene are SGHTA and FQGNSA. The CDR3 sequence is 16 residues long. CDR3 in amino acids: CASSYSGTGWAGELFF. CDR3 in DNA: TGTGCCAGCAGCTACTCCGGGACAGGTTGGGCCGGGGAGCTGTTTTTT. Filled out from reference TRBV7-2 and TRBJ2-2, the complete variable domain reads GAGVSQSPSNKVTEKGKDVELRCDPISGHTALYWYRQSLGQGLEFLIYFQGNSAPDKSGLPSDRFSAERTGGSVSTLTIQRTQQEDSAVYLCASSYSGTGWAGELFFGEGSRLTVL.

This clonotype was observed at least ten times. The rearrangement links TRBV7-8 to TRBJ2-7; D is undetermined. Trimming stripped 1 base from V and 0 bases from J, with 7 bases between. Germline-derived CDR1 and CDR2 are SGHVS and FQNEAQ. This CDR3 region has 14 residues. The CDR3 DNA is TGTGCCAGCAGCTTAGGGCAAGCCTCCTACGAGCAGTACTTC. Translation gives CASSLGQASYEQYF.

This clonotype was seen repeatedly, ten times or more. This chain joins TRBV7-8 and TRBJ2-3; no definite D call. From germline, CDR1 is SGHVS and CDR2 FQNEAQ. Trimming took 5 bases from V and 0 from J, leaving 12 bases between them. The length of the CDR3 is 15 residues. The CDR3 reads CASSANRASTDTQYF. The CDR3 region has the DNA TGTGCCAGCAGCGCCAACCGTGCTAGCACAGATACGCAGTATTTT.

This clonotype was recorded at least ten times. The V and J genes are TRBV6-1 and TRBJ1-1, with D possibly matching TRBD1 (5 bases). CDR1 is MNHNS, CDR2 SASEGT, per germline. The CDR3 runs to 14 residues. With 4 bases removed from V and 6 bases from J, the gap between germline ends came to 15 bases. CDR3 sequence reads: CASSVGRKGAEAFF. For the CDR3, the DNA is TGTGCCAGCAGTGTGGGCAGGAAAGGGGCTGAAGCTTTCTTT.

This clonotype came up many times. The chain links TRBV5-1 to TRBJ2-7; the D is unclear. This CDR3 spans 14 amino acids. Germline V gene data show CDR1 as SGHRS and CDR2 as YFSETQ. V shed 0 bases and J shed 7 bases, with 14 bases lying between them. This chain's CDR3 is CASSLGQVPEEQYF. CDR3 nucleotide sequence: TGCGCCAGCAGCTTGGGGCAGGTCCCGGAGGAGCAGTACTTC. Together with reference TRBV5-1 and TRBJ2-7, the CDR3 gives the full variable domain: KAGVTQTPRYLIKTRGQQVTLSCSPISGHRSVSWYQQTPGQGLQFLFEYFSETQRNKGNFPGRFSGRQFSNSRSEMNVSTLELGDSALYLCASSLGQVPEEQYFGPGTRLTVT.

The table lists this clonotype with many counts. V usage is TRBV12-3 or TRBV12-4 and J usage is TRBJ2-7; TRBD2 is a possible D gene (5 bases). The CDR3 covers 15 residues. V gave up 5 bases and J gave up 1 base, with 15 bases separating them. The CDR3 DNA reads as TGTGCCAGCAGTCCGGGGAGCTGGGCTTCCTACGAGCAGTACTTC. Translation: CASSPGSWASYEQYF.

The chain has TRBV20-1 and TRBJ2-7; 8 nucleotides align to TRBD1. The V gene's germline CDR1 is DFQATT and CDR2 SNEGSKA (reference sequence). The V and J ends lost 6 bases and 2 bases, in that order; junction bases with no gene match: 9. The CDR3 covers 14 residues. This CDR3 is CSAVDRGLTYEQYF. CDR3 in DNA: TGCAGTGCCGTCGACAGGGGATTAACCTACGAGCAGTACTTC.

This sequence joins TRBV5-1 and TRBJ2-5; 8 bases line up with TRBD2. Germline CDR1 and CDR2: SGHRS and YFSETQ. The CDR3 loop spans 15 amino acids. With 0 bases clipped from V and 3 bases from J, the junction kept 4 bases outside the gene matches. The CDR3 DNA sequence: TGCGCCAGCAGCTTGGGACTAGCGAGCAAAGAGACCCAGTACTTC. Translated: CASSLGLASKETQYF.

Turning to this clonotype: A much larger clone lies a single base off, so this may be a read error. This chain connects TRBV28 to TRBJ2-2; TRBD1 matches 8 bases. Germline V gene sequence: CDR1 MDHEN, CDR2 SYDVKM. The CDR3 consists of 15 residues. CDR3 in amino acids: CARSFVTGVTGELFF. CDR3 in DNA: TGTGCCAGAAGTTTTGTGACAGGGGTAACCGGGGAGCTGTTTTTT. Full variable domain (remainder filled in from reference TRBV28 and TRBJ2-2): DVKVTQSSRYLVKRTGEKVFLECVQDMDHENMFWYRQDPGLGLRLIYFSYDVKMKEKGDIPEGYSVSREKKERFSLILESASTNQTSMYLCARSFVTGVTGELFFGEGSRLTVL.

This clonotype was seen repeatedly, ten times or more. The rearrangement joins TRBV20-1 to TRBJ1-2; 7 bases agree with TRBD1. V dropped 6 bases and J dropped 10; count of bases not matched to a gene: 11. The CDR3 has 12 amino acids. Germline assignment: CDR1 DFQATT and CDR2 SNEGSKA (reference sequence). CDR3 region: CSAQAGGLDYTF. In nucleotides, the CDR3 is TGCAGTGCCCAAGCAGGGGGGTTGGACTACACCTTC.

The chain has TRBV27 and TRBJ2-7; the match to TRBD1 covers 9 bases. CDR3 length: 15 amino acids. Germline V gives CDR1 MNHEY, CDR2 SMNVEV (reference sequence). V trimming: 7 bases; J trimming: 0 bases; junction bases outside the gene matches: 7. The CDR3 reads CASTLKTGGSYEQYF. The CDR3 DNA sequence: TGTGCCAGCACCCTAAAGACAGGGGGCTCCTACGAGCAGTACTTC.

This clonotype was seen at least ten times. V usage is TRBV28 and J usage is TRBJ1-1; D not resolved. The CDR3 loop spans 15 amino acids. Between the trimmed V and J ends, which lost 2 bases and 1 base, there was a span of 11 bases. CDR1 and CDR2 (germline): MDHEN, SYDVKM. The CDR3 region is CASSLLPQENTEAFF. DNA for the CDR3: TGTGCCAGCAGTTTACTACCCCAGGAGAACACTGAAGCTTTCTTT.

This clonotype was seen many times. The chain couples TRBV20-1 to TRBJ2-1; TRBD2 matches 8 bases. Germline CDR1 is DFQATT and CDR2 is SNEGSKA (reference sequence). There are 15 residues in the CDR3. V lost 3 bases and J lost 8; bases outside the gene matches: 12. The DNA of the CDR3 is TGCAGTGCTAGCCCTACTAGCGGAAGTCGAGATGAGCAGTTCTTC. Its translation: CSASPTSGSRDEQFF.

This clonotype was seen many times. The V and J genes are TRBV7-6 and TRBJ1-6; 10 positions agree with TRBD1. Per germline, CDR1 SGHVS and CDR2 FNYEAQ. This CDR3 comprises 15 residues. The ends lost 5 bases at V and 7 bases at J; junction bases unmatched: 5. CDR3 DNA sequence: TGTGCCAGCAGCCCCGGGACAGGGGAAAATTCACCCCTCCACTTT. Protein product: CASSPGTGENSPLHF.

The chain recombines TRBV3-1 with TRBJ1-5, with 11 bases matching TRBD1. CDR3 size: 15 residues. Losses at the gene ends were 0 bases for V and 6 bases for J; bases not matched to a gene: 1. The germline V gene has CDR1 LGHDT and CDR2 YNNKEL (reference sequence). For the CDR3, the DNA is TGTGCCAGCAGCCAAGATGGGACAGGGGGTCAGCCCCAGCATTTT. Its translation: CASSQDGTGGQPQHF.

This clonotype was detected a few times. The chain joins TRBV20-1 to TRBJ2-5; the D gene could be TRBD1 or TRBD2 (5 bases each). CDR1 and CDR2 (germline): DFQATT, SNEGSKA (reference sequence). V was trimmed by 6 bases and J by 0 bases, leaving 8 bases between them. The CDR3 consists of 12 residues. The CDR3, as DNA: TGCAGTGCCCGGGACGACCAAGAGACCCAGTACTTC. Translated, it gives CSARDDQETQYF.

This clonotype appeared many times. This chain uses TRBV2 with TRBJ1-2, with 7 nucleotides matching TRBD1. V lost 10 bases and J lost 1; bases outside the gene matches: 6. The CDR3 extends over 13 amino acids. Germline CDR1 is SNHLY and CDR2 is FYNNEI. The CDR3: CATSGQLNYGYTF. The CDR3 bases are TGTGCCACCTCGGGACAGCTTAACTATGGCTACACCTTC.

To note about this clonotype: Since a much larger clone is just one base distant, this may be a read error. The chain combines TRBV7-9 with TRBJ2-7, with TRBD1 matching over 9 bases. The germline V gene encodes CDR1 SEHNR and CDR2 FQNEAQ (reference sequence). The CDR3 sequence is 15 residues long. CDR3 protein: CTSSLQDRGSYEQYF. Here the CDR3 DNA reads TGTACCAGCAGCTTACAGGACAGGGGATCCTACGAGCAGTACTTC. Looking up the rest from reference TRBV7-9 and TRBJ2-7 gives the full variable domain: DTGVSQNPRHKITKRGQNVTFRCDPISEHNRLYWYRQTLGQGPEFLTYFQNEAQLEKSRLLSDRFSAERPKGSFSTLEIQRTEQGDSAMYLCTSSLQDRGSYEQYFGPGTRLTVT.

The CDR3 sequence is CASSEGPRDRVTDGYTF. The CDR3 DNA follows: TGTGCCAGCAGTGAAGGTCCTAGAGACAGGGTAACTGATGGCTACACCTTC. The chain joins TRBV6-1 to TRBJ1-2; 7 nucleotides match TRBD1. J gave up 6 bases and V 1 base, and 14 bases lay outside the gene matches. This CDR3 comprises 17 residues. From germline, CDR1 is MNHNS and CDR2 SASEGT.

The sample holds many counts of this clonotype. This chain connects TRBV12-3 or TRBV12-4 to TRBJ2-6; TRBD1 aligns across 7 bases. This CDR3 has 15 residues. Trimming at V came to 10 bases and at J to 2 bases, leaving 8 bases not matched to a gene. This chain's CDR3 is CATRQGAAGANVLTF. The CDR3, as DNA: TGTGCCACCAGACAGGGAGCTGCTGGGGCCAACGTCCTGACTTTC.

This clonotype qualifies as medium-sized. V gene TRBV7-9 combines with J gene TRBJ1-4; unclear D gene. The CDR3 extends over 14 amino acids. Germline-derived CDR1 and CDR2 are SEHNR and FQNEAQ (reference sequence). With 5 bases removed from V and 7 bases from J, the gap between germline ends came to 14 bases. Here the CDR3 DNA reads TGTGCCAGCAGCCTACATCGATCGAGTGAAAAACTGTTTTTT. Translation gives CASSLHRSSEKLFF.

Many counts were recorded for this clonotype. The CDR3 is CASSFPGKGAGEQYF. DNA for the CDR3: TGTGCCAGCAGTTTCCCCGGGAAGGGGGCCGGGGAGCAGTACTTC. The chain links TRBV28 to TRBJ2-7; 7 nucleotides match TRBD1. The germline gives CDR1 MDHEN, CDR2 SYDVKM. The length of the CDR3 is 15 residues. Losses at the gene ends were 3 bases for V and 7 bases for J; bases not matched to a gene: 12.

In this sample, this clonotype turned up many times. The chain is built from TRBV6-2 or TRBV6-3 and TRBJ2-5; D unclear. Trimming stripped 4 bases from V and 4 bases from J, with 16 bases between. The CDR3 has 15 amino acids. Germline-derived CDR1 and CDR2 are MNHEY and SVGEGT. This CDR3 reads CASSSDLPVGETQYF. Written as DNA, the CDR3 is TGTGCCAGCAGTTCGGACCTCCCAGTGGGAGAGACCCAGTACTTC.

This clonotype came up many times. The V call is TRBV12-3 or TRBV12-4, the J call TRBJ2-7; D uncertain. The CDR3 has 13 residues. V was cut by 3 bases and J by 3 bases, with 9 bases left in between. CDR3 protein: CASSFARNYEQYF. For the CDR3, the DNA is TGTGCCAGCAGTTTTGCCAGGAACTACGAGCAGTACTTC.

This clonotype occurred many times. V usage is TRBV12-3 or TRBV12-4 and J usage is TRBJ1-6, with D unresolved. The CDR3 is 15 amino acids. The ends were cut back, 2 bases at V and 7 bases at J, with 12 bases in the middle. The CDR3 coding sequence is TGTGCCAGCAGTTTATCGGGCTTCTCGAATTCACCCCTCCACTTT. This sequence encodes CASSLSGFSNSPLHF.

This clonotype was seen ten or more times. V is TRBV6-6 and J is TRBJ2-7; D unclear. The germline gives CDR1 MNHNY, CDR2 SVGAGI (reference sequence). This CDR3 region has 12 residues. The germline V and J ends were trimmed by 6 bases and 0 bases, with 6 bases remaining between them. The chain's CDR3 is CASSRSSYEQYF. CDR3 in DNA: TGTGCCAGCAGCAGGAGCTCCTACGAGCAGTACTTC.

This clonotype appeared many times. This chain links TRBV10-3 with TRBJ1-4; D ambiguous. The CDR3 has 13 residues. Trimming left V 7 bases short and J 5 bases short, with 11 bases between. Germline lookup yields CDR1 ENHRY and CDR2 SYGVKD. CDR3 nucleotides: TGTGCCATCAACTCAGGTTCGAATGAAAAACTGTTTTTT. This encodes CAINSGSNEKLFF.